This TCR beta chain was documented in a study of control samples from healthy donors and cancer patients. The ends lost 6 bases at V and 2 bases at J; junction bases unmatched: 4. Germline CDR1 reads LNHDA; CDR2 reads SQIVND (reference sequence). The CDR3 loop spans 15 amino acids. This table comes from immunoSEQ multiplex PCR, and its TCRdb copy is limited to in-frame clones, with some not included. In the table there are approximately 130,000 clones, about 90% of which are singletons. The chain links TRBV19 to TRBJ2-2; TRBD2 agrees at 9 bases. The TCR was taken from a man in his 60s in good health. The sample comprised blood. The chain's CDR3 is CASRAGGTNTGELFF. The CDR3 DNA sequence: TGTGCCAGTAGGGCGGGAGGGACCAACACCGGGGAGCTGTTTTTT.